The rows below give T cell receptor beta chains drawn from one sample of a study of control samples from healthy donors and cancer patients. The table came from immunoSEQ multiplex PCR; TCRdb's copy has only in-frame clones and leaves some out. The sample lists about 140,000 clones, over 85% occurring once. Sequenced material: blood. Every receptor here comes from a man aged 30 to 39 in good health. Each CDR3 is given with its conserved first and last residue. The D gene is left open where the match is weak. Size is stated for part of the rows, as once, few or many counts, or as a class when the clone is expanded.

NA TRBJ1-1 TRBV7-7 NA TGTGCTAGCAGCTTAGCCCGGAACACTGAAGCTTTCTTT CASSLARNTEAFF
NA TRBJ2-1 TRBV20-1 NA TGCAGTGCTAGTAGGAGGGGAGGAGCACGGGCTAGAGGCTCCTACAATGAGCAGTTCTTC CSASRRGGARARGSYNEQFF
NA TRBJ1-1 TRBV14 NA TGTGCCAGCAGCCAAGATATCCTGAGGTCGGGGATAAACACTGAAGCTTTCTTT CASSQDILRSGINTEAFF
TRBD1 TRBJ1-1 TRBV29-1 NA TGCAGCGTTGTGTGGGACAGGACGATTAGGGCAGGGCTAATAAGGGACACTGAAGCTTTCTTT CSVVWDRTIRAGLIRDTEAFF
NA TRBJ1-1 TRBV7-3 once TGTGCCAGCAGCATAATGGGGTTGGGGACTGAAGCTTTCTTT CASSIMGLGTEAFF
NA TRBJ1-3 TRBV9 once TGTGCCAGCAGCGTAGGGAGAGGGCTCTCCTCTGGAAACACCATATATTTT CASSVGRGLSSGNTIYF
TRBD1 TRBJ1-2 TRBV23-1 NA TGCGCCAGCAGTCAATCGGCGGACAGGACCTATGGCTACACCTTC CASSQSADRTYGYTF
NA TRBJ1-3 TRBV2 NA TGTGCCAGCAGAGGCAGGGGAGCCTCTGGAAACACCATATATTTT CASRGRGASGNTIYF
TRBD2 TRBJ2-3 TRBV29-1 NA TGCAGCGTTGATGAGCGGGAGAGGTCAGATACGCAGTATTTT CSVDERERSDTQYF
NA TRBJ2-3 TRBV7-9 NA TGTGCCAGCAGCTTAGGCCGGGGTTATACGCAGTATTTT CASSLGRGYTQYF
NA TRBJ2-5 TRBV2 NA TGTGCCAGCAGTGAACGACCAAACAGCCAAGAGACCCAGTACTTC CASSERPNSQETQYF
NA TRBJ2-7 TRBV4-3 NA TGCGCCAGCAGCCAAGACAGAGGCTACGAGCAGTACTTC CASSQDRGYEQYF
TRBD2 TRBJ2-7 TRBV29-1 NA TGCAGCGTTGAGACTAGCGGGGTCAGCTCCTACGAGCAGTACTTC CSVETSGVSSYEQYF
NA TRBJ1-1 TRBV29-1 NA TGCAGCGTTGAGCGGGACACAGTGAACACTGAAGCTTTCTTT CSVERDTVNTEAFF
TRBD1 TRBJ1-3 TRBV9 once TGTGCCAGCAGCGTGGGACAGCTCTCTGGAAACACCATATATTTT CASSVGQLSGNTIYF
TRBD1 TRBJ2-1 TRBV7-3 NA TGTGCCAGCAGCGGACAGGGGGAGTATGATGAGCAGTTCTTC CASSGQGEYDEQFF
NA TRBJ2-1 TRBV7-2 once TGTGCCAGCAGCTTAGTTAACCGCCCCAGCGAATGGCAGTTCTTC CASSLVNRPSEWQFF
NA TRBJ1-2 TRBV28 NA TGTGCCAGCAGACCCGAGGCAGTCTATGGCTACACCTTC CASRPEAVYGYTF
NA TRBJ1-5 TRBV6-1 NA TGTGCCAGCAGTGAGCGAGGGGGGGTAAGCAATCAGCCCCAGCATTTT CASSERGGVSNQPQHF
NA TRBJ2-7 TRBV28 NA TGTGCCAGCAGTTTATTACACAGCTACGAGCAGTACTTC CASSLLHSYEQYF
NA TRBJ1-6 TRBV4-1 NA TGCGCCAGCAGCCAAGCTCTCGGGACGGGGCAAAATTCACCCCTCCACTTT CASSQALGTGQNSPLHF
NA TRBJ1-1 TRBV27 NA TGTGCCAGCAGTCTTTCAGGGTCTATGAACACTGAAGCTTTCTTT CASSLSGSMNTEAFF
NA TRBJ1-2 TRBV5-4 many TGTGCCAGCAGCCACCCCGGACAAGAATATGGCTACACCTTC CASSHPGQEYGYTF
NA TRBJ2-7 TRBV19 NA TGTGCCAGTAGTATCCGGACCTCCTACGAGCAGTACTTC CASSIRTSYEQYF
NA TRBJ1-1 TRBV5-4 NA TGTGCCAGCAGACGGAGGCGGTCCGGCAAAGCTTTCTTT CASRRRRSGKAFF
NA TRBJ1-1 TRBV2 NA TGTGCCAGCAGTGAAGCGCTAGGAGGGGACACTGAAGCTTTCTTT CASSEALGGDTEAFF
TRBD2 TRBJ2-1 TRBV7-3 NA TGTGCCAGCAGCTTGGTGTCAGCGGGAGGGCAATGGGAGCAGTTCTTC CASSLVSAGGQWEQFF
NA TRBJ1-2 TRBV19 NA TGTGCCAGTCAAAGGGGGGCCGGCTACACCTTC CASQRGAGYTF
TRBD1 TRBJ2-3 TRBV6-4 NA TGTGCCAGCAGTCGAGGACAGGGGCCCACAGATACGCAGTATTTT CASSRGQGPTDTQYF
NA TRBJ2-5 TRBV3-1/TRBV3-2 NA TGTGCCAGCAGCCAATTCCCTAAATTTACCGGGACCCAAGAGACCCAGTACTTC CASSQFPKFTGTQETQYF
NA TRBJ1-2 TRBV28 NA TGTGCCAGCAGGGGGGACGGGACATCAAATGGCTACACCTTC CASRGDGTSNGYTF
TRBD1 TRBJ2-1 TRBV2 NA TGTGCCAGCAGCCCGGGACAGGGCCACAATGAGCAGTTCTTC CASSPGQGHNEQFF
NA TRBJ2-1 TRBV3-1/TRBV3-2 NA TGTGCCAGCAGCCACGGGAGGACAGTACCGTTCTTC CASSHGRTVPFF
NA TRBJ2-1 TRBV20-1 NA TGCAGTGCTAGTCCCAGGGAAAGAGTCAATGAGCAGTTCTTC CSASPRERVNEQFF
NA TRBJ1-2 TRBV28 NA TGTGCCAGCAGGGACTCATACTATGGCTACACCTTC CASRDSYYGYTF
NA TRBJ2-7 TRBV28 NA TGTGCCAGCAGTTTTCGACTGACCTACGAGCAGTACTTC CASSFRLTYEQYF